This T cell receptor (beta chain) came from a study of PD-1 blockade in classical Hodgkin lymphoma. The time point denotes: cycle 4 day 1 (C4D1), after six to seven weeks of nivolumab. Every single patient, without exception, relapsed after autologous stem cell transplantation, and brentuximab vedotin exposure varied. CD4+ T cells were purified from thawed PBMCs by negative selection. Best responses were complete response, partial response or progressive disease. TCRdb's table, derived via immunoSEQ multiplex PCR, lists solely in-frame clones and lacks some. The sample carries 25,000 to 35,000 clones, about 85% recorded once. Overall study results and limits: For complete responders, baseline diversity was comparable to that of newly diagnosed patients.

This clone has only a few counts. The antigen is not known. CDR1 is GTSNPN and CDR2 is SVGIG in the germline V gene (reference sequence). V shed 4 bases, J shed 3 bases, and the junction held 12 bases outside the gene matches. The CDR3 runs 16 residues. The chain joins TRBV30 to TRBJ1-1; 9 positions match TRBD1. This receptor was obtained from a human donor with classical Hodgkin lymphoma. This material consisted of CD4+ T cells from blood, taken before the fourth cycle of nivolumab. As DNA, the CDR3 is TGTGCCTGGACGTATAGGGTGAGACAGGGGGACACTGAAGCTTTCTTT. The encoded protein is CAWTYRVRQGDTEAFF.